This TCR beta chain was sequenced for a study of T cells expressing NK-cell markers. TCRdb reprocessed the 5' RACE reads; each CDR3 protein has one entry and no DNA is given. Its clone listing holds around 550,000 distinct CDR3 sequences. Germline CDR1 SGHVS, CDR2 FQNEAQ. The CDR3 has 16 amino acids. The receptor's source is a man younger than 35 in good health. V and J are TRBV7-8 and TRBJ2-1; TCRdb reports TRBD2, a call that lacks DNA to check it against. The sample consisted of blood T cells: a sorted CD56 or NKG2C T cell subset, CD4+ or CD8+ T cells, or bulk PBMC T cells (not recorded which). The CDR3 here is CASSLEPSGAYNEQFF.